Sequencing of this TCR beta chain was carried out in a study of CD8 T cells in Susac syndrome. A quantity of about 0.45 to 1 ug RNA underwent reverse transcription using random hexamers. TCRdb reprocessed the immunoSEQ multiplex PCR reads with MiXCR, giving one entry per CDR3 protein. The sample has 150,000 to 200,000 distinct CDR3 sequences, 90% to 95% seen once; the top ten hold around 0.14%. Germline V gives CDR1 DFQATT, CDR2 SNEGSKA (reference sequence). This CDR3 has 16 amino acids. The junction had 6 bases not matched to a gene; V was cut back by 0 bases and J by 2 bases. Sequenced input: CD4+ T cells from PBMCs. The chain links TRBV20-1 to TRBJ2-2; TRBD2 aligns across 7 bases. This TCR derives from a human donor in good health. The CDR3 spells CSARDRKGLNTGELFF. Written as DNA, the CDR3 is TGCAGTGCTAGAGATCGAAAGGGACTAAACACCGGGGAGCTGTTTTTT.